Shown below are 5 T cell receptor beta chains from a single sample sequenced in a study of blood T cell repertoires in COVID-19. Measured with immunoSEQ multiplex PCR; TCRdb has only the in-frame clones, and not every one. The sample lists 150,000 to 200,000 clones, about 86% occurring once. Material for sequencing was PBMCs or T cells enriched from blood (not recorded which). These receptors were collected from a man aged 40-50 years who had recovered from COVID-19.

The sample holds a few counts of this clone. The CDR3 DNA reads TGTGCCAGCAGAGCGGGACAGGGGGCGAATGAGCAGTTCTTC. Translating gives CASRAGQGANEQFF. This sequence joins TRBV6-5 and TRBJ2-1, with TRBD1 identical over 12 bases. The CDR3 contains 14 residues. Germline V gene sequence: CDR1 MNHEY, CDR2 SVGAGI. Trimming removed 6 bases from V and 7 bases from J; junction bases left unmatched: 4.

This chain joins TRBV6-2 or TRBV6-3 and TRBJ2-1; D is possibly TRBD1 (5 bases). V was clipped by 2 bases and J by 4 bases, with 27 bases between them. Per germline, CDR1 MNHEY and CDR2 SVGEGT. CDR3 size: 20 residues. CDR3 residues: CASSYPRRVLSLNVYNEQFF. The CDR3 DNA is TGTGCCAGCAGTTACCCCCGCAGGGTACTTTCGTTAAATGTGTACAATGAGCAGTTCTTC.

The V call is TRBV10-1, the J call TRBJ1-2; TRBD1 matches 8 bases. V was pared by 2 bases and J by 8 bases, with 7 bases of the junction left unmatched. This CDR3 contains 14 residues. Germline loops: CDR1 WNHNN, CDR2 SYGVQD (reference sequence). The CDR3 is CASSEDAGGDGYTF. As DNA, the CDR3 is TGCGCCAGCAGTGAGGATGCAGGGGGCGACGGCTACACCTTC.

The V gene is TRBV5-1, the J gene TRBJ1-6; D is undetermined. The CDR3 has 14 amino acids. V dropped 0 bases and J dropped 7 bases, with 8 bases sitting between them. CDR1 and CDR2 from the germline V gene are SGHRS and YFSETQ. CDR3 DNA: TGCGCCAGCAGCTTGGAATTCGGGAATTCACCCCTCCACTTT. Translating it yields CASSLEFGNSPLHF.

This clone was observed a handful of times. The CDR3 sequence: CSVGPRQGARGYTF. In DNA, the CDR3 is TGCAGCGTTGGCCCACGACAGGGAGCCCGAGGCTACACCTTC. The rearrangement links TRBV29-1 to TRBJ1-2, with 7 bases matching TRBD1. CDR3 length: 14 residues. The germline gives CDR1 SQVTM, CDR2 ANQGSEA. The junction had 13 bases not matched to a gene; V was cut back by 4 bases and J by 8 bases.